This is a list of T cell receptor beta chains from one sample in a study of post-analysis software for immune sequencing data. MiXCR, applied by TCRdb to the PCR reads, yields one record per CDR3 protein. The data show about 380,000 distinct CDR3 sequences, less than 40% seen once. The sequencing sample was made of blood. All receptors come from a girl between 5 and 17 years old with multiple sclerosis. Each CDR3 is given with its conserved first and last residue. The D gene is left open where the match is weak. The size entry is marked missing in some rows and otherwise reads once, few, many or a size class.

V gene	clone size	D gene	J gene	CDR3 protein	CDR3 DNA
TRBV4-1	.	.	TRBJ1-1	CASSQVIFGVRNTEAFF	TGCGCCAGCAGCCAAGTAATTTTCGGGGTCCGGAACACTGAAGCTTTCTTT
TRBV6-6	few	TRBD1	TRBJ2-5	CASSRDRQPETQYF	TGTGCCAGCAGTCGGGACAGGCAGCCGGAGACCCAGTACTTC
TRBV20-1	few	.	TRBJ2-2	CSARDRSDGELFF	TGCAGTGCTAGAGATAGGTCGGACGGGGAGCTGTTTTTT
TRBV4-3	few	.	TRBJ2-7	CASSRGGQGDEQYF	TGCGCCAGCAGTAGGGGGGGGCAGGGTGACGAGCAGTACTTC
TRBV6-5	.	.	TRBJ2-1	CASSYSGARGRGFYNEQFF	TGTGCCAGCAGTTACTCGGGGGCGCGGGGGCGGGGGTTCTACAATGAGCAGTTCTTC
TRBV20-1	many	.	TRBJ2-1	CSAPEGFSYNEQFF	TGCAGTGCTCCCGAGGGGTTCTCCTACAATGAGCAGTTCTTC
TRBV10-3	few	.	TRBJ1-2	CAISEFKNYGYTF	TGTGCCATCAGTGAGTTCAAAAACTATGGCTACACCTTC
TRBV20-1	.	.	TRBJ1-5	CSARDPQGQPQHF	TGCAGTGCTAGAGACCCCCAGGGTCAGCCCCAGCATTTT
TRBV7-9	.	.	TRBJ2-1	CASSSAAASNNEQFF	TGTGCCAGCAGCTCCGCTGCCGCTAGCAACAATGAGCAGTTCTTC
TRBV12-3/TRBV12-4	.	.	TRBJ1-6	CASSFLGRDSPRHF	TGTGCCAGCAGTTTCTTGGGCAGGGATTCACCCCGCCACTTT
TRBV7-2	few	.	TRBJ2-1	CTSSLMAATHAYNEQFF	TGTACCAGCAGCTTAATGGCGGCTACGCACGCCTACAATGAGCAGTTCTTC
TRBV7-8	.	.	TRBJ2-1	CASSTLSGRQFF	TGTGCCAGCAGCACCCTTTCAGGCAGGCAGTTCTTC
TRBV7-2	.	TRBD1	TRBJ2-7	CASSGGGQPYEQYF	TGTGCCAGCAGTGGTGGGGGACAGCCCTACGAGCAGTACTTC
TRBV12-3/TRBV12-4	.	TRBD1	TRBJ2-3	CASSSHRGVTQYF	TGTGCCAGCAGTTCACACAGGGGGGTTACGCAGTATTTT
TRBV7-2	.	.	TRBJ1-2	CASSPAGLANYDYTF	TGTGCCAGCAGCCCCGCCGGGTTAGCTAACTATGACTACACCTTC
TRBV7-8	.	.	TRBJ1-2	CASSLGHTGKYYDYTF	TGTGCCAGCAGCTTAGGTCATACGGGGAAATACTATGACTACACCTTC
TRBV2	few	TRBD2	TRBJ2-7	CASSEQGLAYEQYF	TGTGCCAGCAGTGAACAGGGACTAGCTTACGAGCAGTACTTC
TRBV7-9	.	TRBD1	TRBJ1-4	CASSHGTGGATNEKLFF	TGTGCCAGCAGCCACGGGACAGGGGGGGCAACTAATGAAAAACTGTTTTTT
TRBV29-1	.	TRBD2	TRBJ2-1	CSVLPGLADNEQFF	TGCAGCGTCCTCCCGGGACTAGCGGACAATGAGCAGTTCTTC
TRBV4-3	.	.	TRBJ1-3	CASSQDLGGFSGSTIYF	TGCGCCAGCAGCCAAGATTTGGGAGGGTTCTCTGGAAGCACCATATATTTT
TRBV10-3	.	.	TRBJ2-7	CAILRELGYEQYF	TGTGCCATCCTCAGGGAGTTAGGCTACGAGCAGTACTTC
TRBV7-9	.	.	TRBJ2-7	CASSPNDPYEQYF	TGTGCCAGCAGCCCCAACGATCCCTACGAGCAGTACTTC
TRBV4-1	once	TRBD2	TRBJ2-5	CASSQDMGLGEETQYF	TGCGCCAGCAGCCAAGATATGGGACTAGGAGAAGAGACCCAGTACTTC
TRBV4-1	.	.	TRBJ2-3	CASSQDDGLFTDTQYF	TGCGCCAGCAGCCAAGATGACGGGCTTTTCACAGATACGCAGTATTTT
TRBV9	few	TRBD1	TRBJ1-1	CAGSVRPGTGTEAFF	TGTGCCGGCAGCGTACGGCCTGGGACAGGGACTGAAGCTTTCTTT
TRBV11-2	once	TRBD1	TRBJ2-1	CASNYRYWTGSTLLSKTYNEQFF	TGTGCCAGCAACTACCGATATTGGACAGGGAGTACCTTACTCTCCAAAACCTACAATGAGCAGTTCTTC
TRBV5-1	.	.	TRBJ2-7	CASSLDRELAEQYF	TGCGCCAGCAGCTTGGACAGGGAATTAGCCGAGCAGTACTTC
TRBV6-5	.	TRBD1	TRBJ1-6	CASSYWDPGQGEGTLHF	TGTGCCAGCAGTTACTGGGACCCGGGACAGGGAGAGGGCACCCTCCACTTT
TRBV7-8	.	.	TRBJ2-7	CASSSRGARNEQYF	TGTGCCAGCAGCTCTCGGGGGGCGAGAAACGAGCAGTACTTC
TRBV4-2	few	.	TRBJ2-5	CASSLDRDDGETQYF	TGTGCCAGCAGCCTAGACCGGGACGATGGGGAGACCCAGTACTTC
TRBV14	.	.	TRBJ2-7	CASSQPPVYEQYF	TGTGCCAGCAGCCAGCCCCCCGTCTACGAGCAGTACTTC
TRBV27	.	TRBD1	TRBJ2-1	CASSARGQAEGNEQFF	TGTGCCAGCAGTGCCAGGGGGCAGGCTGAAGGGAATGAGCAGTTCTTC
TRBV20-1	once	.	TRBJ1-1	CSASGGHAGGTEAFF	TGCAGTGCTAGCGGGGGGCACGCAGGCGGGACTGAAGCTTTCTTT
TRBV7-9	few	.	TRBJ1-2	CASSFPGFYGYTF	TGTGCCAGCAGCTTCCCAGGCTTCTATGGCTACACCTTC
TRBV6-2/TRBV6-3	few	.	TRBJ2-7	CASSYSKGPQQYF	TGTGCCAGCAGTTACTCGAAGGGCCCTCAGCAGTACTTC
TRBV5-1	few	TRBD1	TRBJ1-5	CASSPLTGGDQPQHF	TGCGCCAGCAGCCCTCTGACAGGGGGAGATCAGCCCCAGCATTTT
TRBV6-6	.	.	TRBJ2-3	CASSSRDLTGTQYF	TGTGCCAGCAGTTCAAGGGACCTCACAGGTACGCAGTATTTT
TRBV7-6	.	.	TRBJ2-7	CASSLATDSYEQYF	TGTGCCAGCAGCTTAGCCACAGACTCCTACGAGCAGTACTTC
TRBV13	.	.	TRBJ2-5	CASSFRGMRSRETQYF	TGTGCCAGCAGCTTCCGGGGGATGCGTTCGCGAGAGACCCAGTACTTC
TRBV7-9	.	.	TRBJ1-5	CASSTAGDGRPQHF	TGTGCCAGCAGCACAGCGGGGGACGGGAGGCCCCAGCATTTT
TRBV20-1	few	TRBD2	TRBJ2-1	CSASAGGFYNEQFF	TGCAGTGCTAGTGCCGGGGGGTTCTACAATGAGCAGTTCTTC
TRBV12-3/TRBV12-4	.	TRBD1	TRBJ2-1	CASSDRGLHNEQFF	TGTGCCAGCAGTGACAGGGGGCTCCACAATGAGCAGTTCTTC